These 14 T cell receptor beta chains were all obtained from the same sample, sequenced in a study of beta chain features in type 1 diabetes. TCRB transcripts that were expressed got sequenced, as all of the isolated RNA had been reverse transcribed. TCRdb's copy holds only in-frame clones and misses some; the assay was immunoSEQ multiplex PCR. The profile shows 350,000 to 450,000 clones, around 13% of them singletons. Sequencing input: naive CD4+ T cells from blood. These receptor sequences come from a man younger than 45 in good health.

This chain links TRBV29-1 with TRBJ2-1, with unresolved D. The CDR3 sequence is 13 residues long. Germline lookup yields CDR1 SQVTM and CDR2 ANQGSEA. V gave up 4 bases and J gave up 0 bases, with 7 bases separating them. CDR3 bases: TGCAGCGTTGGTAGTATCTCCTACAATGAGCAGTTCTTC. This encodes CSVGSISYNEQFF.

The chain recombines TRBV4-1 with TRBJ2-2; the D is unclear. The CDR3 has 15 amino acids. Trimming took 7 bases from V and 8 from J, leaving 20 bases between them. CDR1 is MGHRA, CDR2 YSYEKL, per germline. The CDR3 bases are TGCGCCAGCATTCCGGGCCCGAGGACCCTGGGGGAGCTGTTTTTT. As protein: CASIPGPRTLGELFF.

The gene calls are TRBV6-6 and TRBJ2-1; no firm D call. There are 15 residues in the CDR3. V lost 0 bases and J 5 bases, leaving 11 bases between the germline ends. From germline, CDR1 is MNHNY and CDR2 SVGAGI (reference sequence). The CDR3 region has the DNA TGTGCCAGCAGTTACTCGAGTCAAGGGAACAATGAGCAGTTCTTC. Protein sequence: CASSYSSQGNNEQFF.

This clone was counted a few times. The chain joins TRBV2 to TRBJ2-3; unclear D gene. This CDR3 is 15 amino acids long. CDR1 and CDR2 (germline): SNHLY, FYNNEI. Trimming removed 0 bases from V and 0 bases from J, with 7 bases in between. CDR3 protein: CASSEALASTDTQYF. In DNA, the CDR3 is TGTGCCAGCAGTGAAGCCTTGGCTAGCACAGATACGCAGTATTTT.

The chain has TRBV5-1 and TRBJ2-2; TRBD1 might be the D (5 bases). Trimming pared 3 bases from V and 1 base from J, leaving 10 bases between. The CDR3 contains 15 residues. Germline V CDR1 and CDR2: SGHRS, YFSETQ. CDR3 protein: CASSSQGQNTGELFF. CDR3 sequence (DNA): TGCGCCAGCAGCTCTCAGGGCCAGAACACCGGGGAGCTGTTTTTT.

The V call is TRBV30, the J call TRBJ1-2; no firm D call. CDR3 size: 15 residues. V lost 5 bases and J lost 0, with 16 bases in between. Per germline, CDR1 GTSNPN and CDR2 SVGIG (reference sequence). The CDR3 DNA reads as TGTGCCTGGCTGAGTAGGAGAAACACTAACTATGGCTACACCTTC. This gives the protein CAWLSRRNTNYGYTF.

The chain combines TRBV2 with TRBJ1-6; D possibly corresponds to TRBD1 (6 bases). This CDR3 is built from 13 residues. Per the germline V gene, CDR1 is SNHLY and CDR2 is FYNNEI. With 6 bases removed from V and 5 bases from J, the gap between germline ends came to 8 bases. The CDR3 nucleotides are TGTGCCAGCAGGGGACAAGATAATTCACCCCTCCACTTT. Translation gives CASRGQDNSPLHF.

This clone was observed a few times. The rearrangement joins TRBV5-1 to TRBJ1-1; 9 bases map to TRBD1. J was trimmed by 5 bases and V by 4 bases; bases with no gene match: 9. The length of the CDR3 is 15 residues. Germline values: CDR1 SGHRS, CDR2 YFSETQ. CDR3 DNA: TGCGCCAGCAGCACCTGGGACAGGGATTCGACTGAAGCTTTCTTT. Amino acids: CASSTWDRDSTEAFF. The full variable domain, rest sourced from reference TRBV5-1 and TRBJ1-1, is KAGVTQTPRYLIKTRGQQVTLSCSPISGHRSVSWYQQTPGQGLQFLFEYFSETQRNKGNFPGRFSGRQFSNSRSEMNVSTLELGDSALYLCASSTWDRDSTEAFFGQGTRLTVV.

V gene TRBV7-9 combines with J gene TRBJ2-1; 11 positions match TRBD1. This CDR3 region has 16 residues. In germline, CDR1 is SEHNR, CDR2 FQNEAQ (reference sequence). Trimming removed 4 bases from V and 7 bases from J; junction bases left unmatched: 9. The CDR3 DNA reads TGTGCCAGCAGCTGGATCCCCGGGACAGGGGGTAATGAGCAGTTCTTC. This encodes CASSWIPGTGGNEQFF.

V and J are TRBV5-4 and TRBJ2-1; D unclear. The CDR3 is made up of 16 amino acids. Trimming pared 5 bases from V and 5 bases from J, leaving 20 bases between. Germline assignment: CDR1 SGHNT and CDR2 YYREEE (reference sequence). For the CDR3, the DNA is TGTGCCAGCAGTGGCGGAACCGAAATTCCTCACAATGAGCAGTTCTTC. It encodes CASSGGTEIPHNEQFF.

The table lists this clone with a few counts. V and J are TRBV7-2 and TRBJ2-2; the D gene is possibly TRBD2 (6 bases). CDR3 length equals 15 residues. Trimming pared 5 bases from V and 2 bases from J, leaving 12 bases between. Germline-derived CDR1 and CDR2 are SGHTA and FQGNSA. Here the CDR3 reads CASSRGLPNTGELFF. The CDR3, as DNA: TGTGCCAGCAGCCGAGGACTACCTAACACCGGGGAGCTGTTTTTT.

In this sample, this clone turned up a few times. V and J are TRBV9 and TRBJ1-1; D is unclear. The V and J ends lost 2 bases and 5 bases respectively, with 19 bases between them. Germline V gene lookup returns CDR1 SGDLS and CDR2 YYNGEE. The CDR3 consists of 16 residues. The CDR3 nucleotides are TGTGCCAGCAGCGTTGAGGTTCATCCAATAGGGACTGAAGCTTTCTTT. Translated, it gives CASSVEVHPIGTEAFF.

The CDR3 region has the DNA TGTGCCAGCAGCTTAACAATGAGTCAGCCCCAGCATTTT. Translation gives CASSLTMSQPQHF. This chain connects TRBV7-9 to TRBJ1-5; D is ambiguous. Germline V gene data show CDR1 as SEHNR and CDR2 as FQNEAQ (reference sequence). The CDR3 runs to 13 residues. Between the trimmed V and J ends, which lost 2 bases and 6 bases, there was a span of 8 bases.

This chain uses TRBV6-7 with TRBJ2-7; 9 positions agree with TRBD2. TRBV6-7 is noted as an ORF with a role that remains uncertain. V dropped 6 bases and J dropped 2; count of bases not matched to a gene: 5. The length of the CDR3 is 14 residues. The CDR3 nucleotides are TGTGCCAGCAGCACTGGCGGGAGGGCCTACGAGCAGTACGTC. The encoded protein is CASSTGGRAYEQYV.